Sequencing of this T cell receptor beta chain was carried out in a study of OX40 agonist ivuxolimab in advanced cancers. Turning to the study itself: Among those enrolled, mean age was around 60 years (range about 23 to 79) and less than 90% were male. Earlier anti-PD-1, anti-PD-L1 or anti-CTLA-4 therapy was permitted; about 39% had received some.

Overall study results and limits: CD4+ and CD8+ blood T cells expanded clonally by week 6 at 0.1 to 3.0 mg/kg. The authors did not determine the antigen specificity of the expanded peripheral T cells.

There are 13 residues in the CDR3. V lost 4 bases to trimming and J lost 7 bases, with 14 bases between them. Germline CDR1 is MNHEY and CDR2 is SVGAGI. This clone was seen a few times. Its matching antigen is unknown. Measured with immunoSEQ multiplex PCR; TCRdb has only the in-frame clones, and not every one. This sample has about 50,000 clones, with around 85% found just once. This specimen was CD4+ or CD8+ T cells sorted from blood, taken in a trial of the OX40 agonist ivuxolimab. The chain combines TRBV6-5 with TRBJ2-7; D possibly corresponds to TRBD1 (5 bases). This TCR was recovered from an adult with an advanced solid tumor such as melanoma, head and neck, liver or kidney cancer. CDR3 nucleotide sequence: TGTGCCAGCAGTTCTGACAGAGTCGGGGAGCAGTACTTC. It specifies CASSSDRVGEQYF.